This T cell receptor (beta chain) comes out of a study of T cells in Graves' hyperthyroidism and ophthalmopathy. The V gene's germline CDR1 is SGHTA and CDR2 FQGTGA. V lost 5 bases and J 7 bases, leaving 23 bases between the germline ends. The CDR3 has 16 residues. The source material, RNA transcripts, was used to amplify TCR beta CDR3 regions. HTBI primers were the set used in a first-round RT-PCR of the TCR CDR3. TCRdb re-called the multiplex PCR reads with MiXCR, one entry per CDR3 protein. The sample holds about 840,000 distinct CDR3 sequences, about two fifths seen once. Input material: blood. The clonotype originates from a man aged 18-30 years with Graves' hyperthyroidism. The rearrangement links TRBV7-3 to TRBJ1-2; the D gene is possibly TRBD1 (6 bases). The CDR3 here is CASSQPWTAELSGYTF. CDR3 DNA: TGTGCCAGCAGCCAGCCCTGGACAGCGGAATTATCTGGCTACACCTTC.